The 12 T cell receptor beta chains presented below share a single source sample, sequenced in a study of T cells in Graves' hyperthyroidism and ophthalmopathy. TCR beta CDR3 regions were amplified from RNA transcripts. Carried out on the TCR CDR3, a first-round RT-PCR used the HTBI primer set. TCRdb called the multiplex PCR reads again in MiXCR, with one record for every CDR3 protein. The profile covers 500,000 to 650,000 distinct CDR3 sequences, with about 20% appearing a single time and 45% to 50% taken by the ten largest. The material sequenced was blood. The receptors come from a man aged 35-49 years with Graves' ophthalmopathy.

The chain combines TRBV20-1 with TRBJ1-2; no firm D call. Germline V gives CDR1 DFQATT, CDR2 SNEGSKA (reference sequence). The V and J ends lost 7 bases and 8 bases respectively, with 17 bases between them. The CDR3 runs 12 residues. The DNA of the CDR3 is TGCAGTGTACCGGACCGGGTTGGAGGCTACACCTTC. Protein: CSVPDRVGGYTF.

This clonotype has a count of ten or more. The J gene is TRBJ2-7, the V gene TRBV2; tentatively, D is TRBD2 (5 bases). The CDR3 runs to 16 residues. V lost 2 bases, J lost 2 bases, and 16 bases lay in between. Germline CDR1 SNHLY, CDR2 FYNNEI. In nucleotides, the CDR3 is TGTGCCAGCAGTGAATTTCTAGCAGGCGGACCCTACGAGCAGTACTTC. Residues: CASSEFLAGGPYEQYF.

At least ten counts were recorded for this clonotype. The chain combines TRBV28 with TRBJ2-7, with D unclear. The germline CDR1 and CDR2 sequences are MDHEN and SYDVKM. With 5 bases removed from V and 0 bases from J, the gap between germline ends came to 11 bases. The CDR3 has 14 amino acids. The chain's CDR3 is CASSQDSFSYEQYF. The CDR3 region has the DNA TGTGCCAGCAGTCAAGACTCCTTCTCCTACGAGCAGTACTTC.

The CDR3 DNA reads as TGTGCCAGCAGCCTCCTGGGGCCCCAGCATTTT. Encoded protein: CASSLLGPQHF. The genes are TRBV6-1 and TRBJ1-5; no reliable D call. Germline lookup yields CDR1 MNHNS and CDR2 SASEGT. The CDR3 is 11 residues long. Trimming removed 6 bases from V and 9 bases from J, with 9 bases in between.

The table lists this clonotype with a few counts. The chain uses TRBV28 and TRBJ2-5, with D perhaps matching TRBD2 (5 bases). Trimming removed 2 bases from V and 4 bases from J, with 11 bases in between. Germline lookup yields CDR1 MDHEN and CDR2 SYDVKM. The length of the CDR3 is 14 residues. The CDR3 here is CASSLTGLLETQYF. The CDR3 DNA reads TGTGCCAGCAGTTTAACCGGACTTCTAGAGACCCAGTACTTC.

This sequence joins TRBV7-9 and TRBJ1-1; weak D call: TRBD1 (5 bases). The ends were cut back, 4 bases at V and 4 bases at J, with 13 bases in the middle. The CDR3 is 14 amino acids. Germline loops: CDR1 SEHNR, CDR2 FQNEAQ (reference sequence). CDR3 coding DNA: TGTGCCAGCAGCTCGCCGGGACTCTTCACTGAAGCTTTCTTT. It encodes CASSSPGLFTEAFF.

With respect to this clonotype: The conserved phenylalanine or tryptophan normally closing the CDR3 is absent here, so this likely arose from a read error. J is TRBJ2-5 and V is TRBV11-2; D is unresolved. The CDR3 loop spans 11 amino acids. V lost 2 bases, J lost 4 bases, and 2 bases lay in between. Germline V CDR1 and CDR2: SGHAT, FQNNGV. CDR3 coding DNA: TGTGCCAGCAGCTTACGAGAGACCCAGTACCTC. This translates into CASSLRETQYL.

The rearrangement uses TRBV5-6 and TRBJ2-2; 8 bases are a match to TRBD2. Germline CDR1 and CDR2: SGHDT and YYEEEE. The CDR3 totals 13 residues. Unmatched junction bases numbered 5, after V lost 4 bases and J lost 9 bases. The CDR3 DNA reads TGTGCCAGCAGCCCGGGGGGGTACCGGGAGCTGTTTTTT. This translates into CASSPGGYRELFF.

This clonotype was counted ten times or more. The rearrangement uses TRBV12-3 or TRBV12-4 and TRBJ1-2; D may be TRBD1 (5 bases). This CDR3 comprises 14 residues. V was shortened by 2 bases and J by 7 bases, with 14 bases between the two germline ends. The CDR3 DNA is TGTGCCAGCAGTTTATCAGGGAACGACGGTGGCTACACCTTC. Translation: CASSLSGNDGGYTF.

This clonotype came up many times. The V gene is TRBV28, the J gene TRBJ2-7; D is unclear. The length of the CDR3 is 12 residues. From germline, CDR1 is MDHEN and CDR2 SYDVKM. Trimming removed 4 bases from V and 4 bases from J, with 8 bases in between. CDR3 amino acids: CASSSVRYEQYF. The CDR3 DNA follows: TGTGCCAGCAGTTCTGTCCGATACGAGCAGTACTTC.

V and J are TRBV6-1 and TRBJ2-3; 10 bases agree with TRBD2. Germline values: CDR1 MNHNS, CDR2 SASEGT. With 5 bases clipped from V and 2 bases from J, the junction kept 10 bases outside the gene matches. The CDR3 is made up of 17 amino acids. The CDR3 is CASSSSLTSGATDTQYF. CDR3 sequence (DNA): TGTGCCAGCAGTTCCTCCCTCACTAGCGGGGCCACAGATACGCAGTATTTT.

This clonotype was picked up a small number of times. The V call is TRBV28, the J call TRBJ1-3, with 7 bases identical to TRBD1. The CDR3 is 16 amino acids. With 2 bases clipped from V and 0 bases from J, the junction kept 4 bases outside the gene matches. In germline, CDR1 is MDHEN, CDR2 SYDVKM. CDR3 coding DNA: TGTGCCAGCAGTTTACCCGGGACAGCCTCTGGAAACACCATATATTTT. Residues: CASSLPGTASGNTIYF.